Presented here are 23 T cell receptor beta chains from one specimen sequenced in a study of cytotoxic CD8 clonotypes in ibrutinib-treated CLL. Profiling relied on immunoSEQ multiplex PCR, and the TCRdb table lists in-frame clones only, not all of them. The sample carries about 160,000 clones, roughly 86% recorded once. This material consisted of PBMCs, taken after 12 months of ibrutinib treatment. The receptors were gathered from a human donor with chronic lymphocytic leukemia.

V is TRBV19 and J is TRBJ1-1; 8 nucleotides agree with TRBD1. V was pared by 4 bases and J by 1 base, with 11 bases of the junction left unmatched. The CDR3 sequence is 17 residues long. Germline V gives CDR1 LNHDA, CDR2 SQIVND (reference sequence). The CDR3, as DNA: TGTGCCAGTAGTAAACGTTGGACAGGGCCCGCGAACACTGAAGCTTTCTTT. This sequence encodes CASSKRWTGPANTEAFF.

This chain links TRBV7-2 with TRBJ2-1; D is unresolved. This CDR3 comprises 14 residues. CDR1 is SGHTA, CDR2 FQGNSA, per germline. Between the trimmed V and J ends, which lost 1 base and 6 bases, there was a span of 10 bases. CDR3 residues: CASSLVRVSNEQFF. CDR3 DNA sequence: TGTGCCAGCAGCTTAGTCCGAGTTTCCAATGAGCAGTTCTTC.

The chain carries TRBV5-1 and TRBJ2-1, with D possibly TRBD1 on 5 matching bases. The CDR3 has 14 amino acids. CDR1 SGHRS and CDR2 YFSETQ come from the germline V gene. V was cut by 6 bases and J by 8 bases, with 18 bases left in between. CDR3 nucleotides: TGCGCCAGCACCCCGGGCAGGGCGTCGCATGAGCAGTTCTTC. Its protein product is CASTPGRASHEQFF.

The V call is TRBV9, the J call TRBJ2-1, with 9 bases that match TRBD2. CDR3 size: 16 residues. Germline V gives CDR1 SGDLS, CDR2 YYNGEE. V gave up 0 bases and J gave up 9 bases; unmatched junction bases: 10. The CDR3 nucleotides are TGTGCCAGCAGCGTAGCGGGGCGGGGGGGCTCCGGTGAGCAGTTCTTC. Its protein product is CASSVAGRGGSGEQFF.

In DNA, the CDR3 is TGTGCCAGCAGGCCTCCGTCCTTCGCGGGCTACACCTTC. This translates into CASRPPSFAGYTF. This sequence joins TRBV6-1 and TRBJ1-2; D remains unclear. V was clipped by 6 bases and J by 8 bases, with 16 bases between them. The CDR3 has 13 residues. In germline, CDR1 is MNHNS, CDR2 SASEGT.

The V call is TRBV11-2, the J call TRBJ1-1, with D tentatively TRBD1 (5 bases). The CDR3 covers 17 residues. V gave up 5 bases and J gave up 1 base, with 20 bases separating them. Per the germline V gene, CDR1 is SGHAT and CDR2 is FQNNGV. CDR3 DNA: TGTGCCAGCAGCCTACCTAGGGACGGTGCGCAGAACACTGAAGCTTTCTTT. Its translation: CASSLPRDGAQNTEAFF. Combining the CDR3 with reference TRBV11-2 and TRBJ1-1 gives the whole variable domain EAGVAQSPRYKIIEKRQSVAFWCNPISGHATLYWYQQILGQGPKLLIQFQNNGVVDDSQLPKDRFSAERLKGVDSTLKIQPAKLEDSAVYLCASSLPRDGAQNTEAFFGQGTRLTVV.

The V and J genes are TRBV28 and TRBJ1-5; D is unresolved. There are 16 residues in the CDR3. CDR1 is MDHEN and CDR2 is SYDVKM in the germline V gene. The V gene lost 2 bases and the J gene lost 7 bases, with 18 bases spanning the gap. The CDR3 DNA reads TGTGCCAGCAGTTTACGGAGGGTGGTACGGTTCCAGCCCCAGCATTTT. This translates into CASSLRRVVRFQPQHF.

This clone was counted once. The chain is built from TRBV28 and TRBJ2-2; D possibly corresponds to TRBD1 (6 bases). Deletions cut 4 bases from V and 3 bases from J, with 12 bases between. The CDR3 has 15 amino acids. CDR1 and CDR2 (germline): MDHEN, SYDVKM. The CDR3 sequence: CASSSGTRYTGELFF. The CDR3 nucleotides are TGTGCCAGCAGTTCCGGGACAAGATACACCGGGGAGCTGTTTTTT.

A single count supports this clone. The V call is TRBV4-3, the J call TRBJ2-5; 9 nucleotides line up with TRBD2. The germline V gene has CDR1 LGHNA and CDR2 YSLEER. This CDR3 has 15 residues. Losses at the gene ends were 4 bases for V and 1 base for J; bases not matched to a gene: 4. The CDR3 nucleotides read TGCGCCAGCAGCCGTTTAGCGGGGGCCCAAGAGACCCAGTACTTC. This sequence encodes CASSRLAGAQETQYF.

The chain uses TRBV27 and TRBJ2-2; TRBD2 aligns across 11 bases. The CDR3 has 19 residues. CDR1 is MNHEY and CDR2 is SMNVEV in the germline V gene (reference sequence). Germline trimming cut 6 bases from V and 1 base from J; bases unmatched to any gene: 13. CDR3 region: CASRPKFSGGAWNTGELFF. The CDR3 nucleotides are TGTGCCAGCAGACCCAAGTTTAGCGGGGGGGCCTGGAACACCGGGGAGCTGTTTTTT.

V and J are TRBV10-3 and TRBJ2-5, with D perhaps matching TRBD2 (5 bases). V was shortened by 6 bases and J by 6 bases, with 17 bases between the two germline ends. CDR1 and CDR2 (germline): ENHRY, SYGVKD. This CDR3 spans 14 amino acids. Here the CDR3 DNA reads TGTGCCATCAGCGGTGACAAAATCGGGAAGACCCAGTACTTC. Its translation: CAISGDKIGKTQYF.

This chain links TRBV14 with TRBJ1-6; no clear D gene. Germline CDR1 is SGHDN and CDR2 is FVKESK. CDR3 length: 14 amino acids. Trimming took off 2 bases at V and 10 bases at J, with 12 bases between the two ends. CDR3 DNA: TGTGCCAGCAGCCAAAGCGGGGTTAGCTCACCCCTCCACTTT. The encoded protein is CASSQSGVSSPLHF.

The chain's CDR3 is CASSQDTAASGNTIYF. Here the CDR3 DNA reads TGCGCCAGCAGCCAAGATACGGCGGCCTCTGGAAACACCATATATTTT. This chain links TRBV4-3 with TRBJ1-3; unclear D gene. Germline CDR1 and CDR2: LGHNA and YSLEER. Trimming shortened V by 0 bases and J by 0 bases, and 9 bases separated the two germline ends. This CDR3 is 16 amino acids long.

The gene calls are TRBV7-2 and TRBJ2-1; unclear D gene. Trimming left V 2 bases short and J 8 bases short, with 13 bases between. CDR3 length equals 14 residues. Germline loops: CDR1 SGHTA, CDR2 FQGNSA. The CDR3 sequence: CASSLNRGWDEQFF. In nucleotides, the CDR3 is TGTGCCAGCAGCTTAAATCGTGGTTGGGATGAGCAGTTCTTC.

V usage is TRBV2 and J usage is TRBJ1-1; D ambiguous. The ends were cut back, 2 bases at V and 2 bases at J, with 9 bases in the middle. CDR1 is SNHLY, CDR2 FYNNEI, per germline. The CDR3 has 14 residues. CDR3 sequence (DNA): TGTGCCAGCAGTGAACGAGGGATCAACACTGAAGCTTTCTTT. Its protein product is CASSERGINTEAFF.

The chain carries TRBV7-3 and TRBJ2-1; D might be TRBD1 (5 bases). Trimming cost V 3 bases and J 7 bases, with 13 bases left between them. The germline CDR1 and CDR2 sequences are SGHTA and FQGTGA. The CDR3 consists of 14 residues. CDR3 sequence: CASSLNRRSNEQFF. The CDR3 DNA sequence: TGTGCCAGCAGCTTGAACAGGCGCTCGAATGAGCAGTTCTTC. Full variable domain (remainder filled in from reference TRBV7-3 and TRBJ2-1): GAGVSQTPSNKVTEKGKYVELRCDPISGHTALYWYRQSLGQGPEFLIYFQGTGAADDSGLPNDRFFAVRPEGSVSTLKIQRTERGDSAVYLCASSLNRRSNEQFFGPGTRLTVL.

The rearrangement joins TRBV4-2 to TRBJ2-2, with TRBD2 matching 12 bases. The trim removed 3 bases at V and 0 bases at J, leaving 8 bases unmatched. CDR1 is LGHNA, CDR2 YNFKEQ, per germline. There are 19 residues in the CDR3. DNA for the CDR3: TGTGCCAGCAGCCATCCCGGGACTAGCGGGTCTTCGAACACCGGGGAGCTGTTTTTT. Its translation: CASSHPGTSGSSNTGELFF.

V gene TRBV30 combines with J gene TRBJ1-3; D remains ambiguous. The germline V gene has CDR1 GTSNPN and CDR2 SVGIG (reference sequence). Trimming cost V 5 bases and J 0 bases, with 5 bases left between them. CDR3 length equals 12 residues. CDR3 in DNA: TGTGCCTGGCAGAGCTCTGGAAACACCATATATTTT. This gives the protein CAWQSSGNTIYF.

The chain uses TRBV7-2 and TRBJ2-7, with TRBD2 matching over 11 bases. With V trimmed by 4 bases and J by 3 bases, 5 bases remained unmatched. This CDR3 spans 15 amino acids. CDR1 and CDR2 (germline): SGHTA, FQGNSA. The CDR3 loop reads CASSSSSGGSYEQYF. The DNA of the CDR3 is TGTGCCAGCAGCTCATCTAGCGGGGGGAGCTACGAGCAGTACTTC.

This chain links TRBV9 with TRBJ2-7, with D possibly matching TRBD2 (6 bases). The germline V and J ends were trimmed by 1 base and 0 bases, with 11 bases remaining between them. This CDR3 contains 15 residues. Germline CDR1 is SGDLS and CDR2 is YYNGEE. The CDR3 loop is CASSVSAGSSYEQYF. As DNA, the CDR3 is TGTGCCAGCAGCGTAAGCGCGGGAAGCTCCTACGAGCAGTACTTC.

This clone was seen only a few times. The chain has TRBV28 and TRBJ1-4, with D possibly matching TRBD1 (5 bases). Per germline, CDR1 MDHEN and CDR2 SYDVKM. There are 14 residues in the CDR3. The ends were cut back, 7 bases at V and 7 bases at J, with 16 bases in the middle. CDR3 sequence: CASTPGGVGEKLFF. The CDR3 DNA reads TGTGCCAGCACCCCCGGGGGGGTGGGTGAAAAACTGTTTTTT.

V and J are TRBV19 and TRBJ2-1; TRBD2 agrees at 8 bases. The CDR3 is 22 amino acids. The V gene's germline CDR1 is LNHDA and CDR2 SQIVND (reference sequence). The V gene end was trimmed by 1 base and the J gene end by 7 bases; junction bases not matched to a gene: 27. CDR3 residues: CASSIVLILSPRGAGAENEQFF. The CDR3, as DNA: TGTGCCAGTAGTATAGTTCTCATCCTCTCCCCTCGCGGAGCGGGGGCCGAAAATGAGCAGTTCTTC.

This sequence joins TRBV7-9 and TRBJ1-1, with D tentatively TRBD1 (5 bases). The V gene lost 0 bases and the J gene lost 6 bases, with 5 bases spanning the gap. The CDR3 sequence is 12 residues long. CDR1 and CDR2 from the germline V gene are SEHNR and FQNEAQ (reference sequence). The CDR3 nucleotides are TGTGCCAGCAGCTTAGCCAGGGCTGAAGCTTTCTTT. Translation: CASSLARAEAFF.